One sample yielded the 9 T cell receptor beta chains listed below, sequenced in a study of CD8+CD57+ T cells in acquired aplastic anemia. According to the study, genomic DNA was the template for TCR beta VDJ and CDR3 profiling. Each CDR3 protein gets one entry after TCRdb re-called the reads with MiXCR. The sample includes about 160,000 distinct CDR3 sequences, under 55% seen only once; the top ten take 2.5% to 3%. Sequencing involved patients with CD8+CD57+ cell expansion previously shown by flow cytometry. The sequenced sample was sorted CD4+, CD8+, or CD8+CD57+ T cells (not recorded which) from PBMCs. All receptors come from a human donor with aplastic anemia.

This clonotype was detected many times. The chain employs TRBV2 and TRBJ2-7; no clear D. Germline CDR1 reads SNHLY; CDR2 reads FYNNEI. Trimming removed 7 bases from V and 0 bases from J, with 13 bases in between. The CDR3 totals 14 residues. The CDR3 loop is CASMISGASYEQYF. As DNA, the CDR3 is TGTGCCAGCATGATATCCGGAGCCTCCTACGAGCAGTACTTC.

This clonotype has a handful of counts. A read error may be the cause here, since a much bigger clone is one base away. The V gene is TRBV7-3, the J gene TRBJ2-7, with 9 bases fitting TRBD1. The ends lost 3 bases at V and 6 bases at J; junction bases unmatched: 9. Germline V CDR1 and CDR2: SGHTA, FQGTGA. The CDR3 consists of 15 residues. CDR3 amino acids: CASSFPPGQGGEQYF. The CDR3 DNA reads TGTGCCAGCAGCTTCCCTCCGGGACAGGGAGGCGAGCAGTACTTC.

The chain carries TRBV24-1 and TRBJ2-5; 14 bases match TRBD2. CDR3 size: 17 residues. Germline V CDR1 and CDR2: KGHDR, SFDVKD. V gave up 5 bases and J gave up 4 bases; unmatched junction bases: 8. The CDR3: CATSGGGTSGSGETQYF. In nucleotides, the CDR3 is TGTGCCACCAGTGGCGGAGGGACTAGCGGGAGTGGAGAGACCCAGTACTTC.

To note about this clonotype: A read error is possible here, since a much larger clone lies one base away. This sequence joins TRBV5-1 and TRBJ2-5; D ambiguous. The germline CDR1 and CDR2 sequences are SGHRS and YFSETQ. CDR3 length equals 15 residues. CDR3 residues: CAGSFLPGDQETQYF. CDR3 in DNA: TGCGCCGGCAGCTTCCTCCCAGGAGACCAAGAGACCCAGTACTTC.

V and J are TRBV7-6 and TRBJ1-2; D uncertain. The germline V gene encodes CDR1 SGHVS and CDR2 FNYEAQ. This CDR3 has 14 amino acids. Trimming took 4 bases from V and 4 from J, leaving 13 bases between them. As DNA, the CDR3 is TGTGCCAGCAGCTCAGACGCGAAGGCCTATGGCTACACCTTC. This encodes CASSSDAKAYGYTF.

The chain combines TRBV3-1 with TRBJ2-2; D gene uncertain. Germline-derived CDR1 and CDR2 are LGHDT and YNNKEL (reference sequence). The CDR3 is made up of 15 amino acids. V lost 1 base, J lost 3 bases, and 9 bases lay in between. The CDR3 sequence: CASSQGSRDTGELFF. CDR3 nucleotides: TGTGCCAGCAGCCAAGGGTCTAGGGACACCGGGGAGCTGTTTTTT.

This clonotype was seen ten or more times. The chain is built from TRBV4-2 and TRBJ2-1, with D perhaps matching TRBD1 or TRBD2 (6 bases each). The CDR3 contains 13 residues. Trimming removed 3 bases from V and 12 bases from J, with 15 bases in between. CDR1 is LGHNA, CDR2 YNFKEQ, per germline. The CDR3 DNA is TGTGCCAGCAGCCAGGAGTGGGGGGCGCTGCAGTTCTTC. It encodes CASSQEWGALQFF.

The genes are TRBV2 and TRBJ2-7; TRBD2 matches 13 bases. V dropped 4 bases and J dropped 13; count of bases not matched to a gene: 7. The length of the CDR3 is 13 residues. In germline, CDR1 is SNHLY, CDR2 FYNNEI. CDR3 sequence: CASSVGTSGKFYF. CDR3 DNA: TGTGCCAGCAGTGTTGGGACTAGCGGGAAATTCTACTTC.

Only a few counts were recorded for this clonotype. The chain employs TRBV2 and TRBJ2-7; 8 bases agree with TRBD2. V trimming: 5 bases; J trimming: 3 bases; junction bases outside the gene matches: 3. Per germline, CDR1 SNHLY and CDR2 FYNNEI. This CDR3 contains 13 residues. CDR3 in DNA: TGTGCCAGCAGTTTTAGCGGGAACTACGAGCAGTACTTC. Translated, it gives CASSFSGNYEQYF.